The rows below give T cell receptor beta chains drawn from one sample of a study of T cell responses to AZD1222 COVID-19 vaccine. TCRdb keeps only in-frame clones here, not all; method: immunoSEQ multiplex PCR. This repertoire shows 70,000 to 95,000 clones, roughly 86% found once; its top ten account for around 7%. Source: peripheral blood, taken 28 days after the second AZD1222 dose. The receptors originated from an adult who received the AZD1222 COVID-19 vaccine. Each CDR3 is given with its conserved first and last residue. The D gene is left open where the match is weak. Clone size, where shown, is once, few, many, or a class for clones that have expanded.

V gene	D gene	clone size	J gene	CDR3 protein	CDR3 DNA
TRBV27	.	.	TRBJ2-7	CASGRDPRLHYEQYF	TGTGCCAGCGGTAGGGACCCCCGGCTTCACTACGAGCAGTACTTC
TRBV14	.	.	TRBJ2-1	CASSLTGRSYNEQFF	TGTGCCAGCAGCCTAACTGGTCGGTCCTACAATGAGCAGTTCTTC
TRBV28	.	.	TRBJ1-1	CASFPGRAWGAFF	TGTGCCAGCTTCCCAGGCAGGGCGTGGGGGGCTTTCTTT
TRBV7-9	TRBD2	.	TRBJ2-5	CASSLAGAGAETQYF	TGTGCCAGCAGCTTAGCGGGAGCGGGAGCAGAGACCCAGTACTTC
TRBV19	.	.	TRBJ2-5	CASSNVETQYF	TGTGCCAGTAGTAACGTAGAGACCCAGTACTTC
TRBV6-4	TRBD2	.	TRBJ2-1	CASSDSGSGYNEQFF	TGTGCCAGCAGTGACTCGGGTAGCGGGTACAATGAGCAGTTCTTC
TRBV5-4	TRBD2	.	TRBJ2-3	CASSSKGRGRPTDTQYF	TGTGCCAGCAGCTCAAAGGGGCGCGGGAGGCCCACAGATACGCAGTATTTT
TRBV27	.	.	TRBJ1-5	CASSTDRLYQPQHF	TGTGCCAGCAGTACCGACAGGCTTTATCAGCCCCAGCATTTT
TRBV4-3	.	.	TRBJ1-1	CASSLGGLNTEAFF	TGCGCCAGCAGCCTCGGGGGATTGAACACTGAAGCTTTCTTT
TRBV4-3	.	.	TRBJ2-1	CASRKTDAEYNEQFF	TGCGCCAGCAGAAAGACTGACGCCGAGTACAATGAGCAGTTCTTC
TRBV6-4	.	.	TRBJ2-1	CASSDSSGSYNEQFF	TGTGCCAGCAGTGACTCGAGCGGCTCCTACAATGAGCAGTTCTTC
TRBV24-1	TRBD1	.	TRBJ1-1	CATSDSQGRKAFF	TGTGCCACCAGTGATTCACAGGGGCGAAAAGCTTTCTTT
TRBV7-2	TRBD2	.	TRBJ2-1	CASSSGLAGAGEQFF	TGTGCCAGCAGCTCCGGACTAGCGGGGGCTGGGGAGCAGTTCTTC
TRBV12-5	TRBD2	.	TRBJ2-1	CASGSLTSGRAFEQFF	TGTGCTAGTGGTTCCCTTACTAGCGGGAGGGCCTTTGAGCAGTTCTTC
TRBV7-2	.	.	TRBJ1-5	CASSLRGNQPQHF	TGTGCCAGCAGCTTAAGAGGAAACCAGCCCCAGCATTTT
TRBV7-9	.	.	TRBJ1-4	CASSSRGPNEKLFF	TGTGCCAGCAGCTCCAGGGGACCTAATGAAAAACTGTTTTTT
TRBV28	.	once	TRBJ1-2	CASSKTGGYTF	TGTGCCAGCAGTAAGACAGGAGGCTACACCTTC
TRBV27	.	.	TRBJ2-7	CASSLAGVLYEQYF	TGTGCCAGCAGTTTGGCAGGGGTTTTATACGAGCAGTACTTC
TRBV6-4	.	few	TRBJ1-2	CASSEEPRGTSYGYTF	TGTGCCAGCAGTGAGGAACCCAGGGGTACTAGCTATGGCTACACCTTC
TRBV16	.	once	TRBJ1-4	CASSQAATNEKLFF	TGTGCCAGCAGCCAGGCGGCAACTAATGAAAAACTGTTTTTT
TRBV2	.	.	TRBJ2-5	CASGFPSDIQETQYF	TGTGCCAGCGGCTTCCCCAGCGACATACAAGAGACCCAGTACTTC
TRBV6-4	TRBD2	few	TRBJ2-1	CASSSGRAGNEQFF	TGTGCCAGCAGTAGCGGGAGGGCCGGCAATGAGCAGTTCTTC
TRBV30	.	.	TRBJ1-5	CAWSVGQNSNQPQHF	TGTGCCTGGAGTGTAGGACAGAATAGCAATCAGCCCCAGCATTTT
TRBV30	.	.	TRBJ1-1	CAWSKGVVNTEAFF	TGTGCCTGGAGTAAGGGGGTAGTGAACACTGAAGCTTTCTTT
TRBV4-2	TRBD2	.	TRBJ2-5	CASSPEAGPPQETQYF	TGTGCCAGCAGCCCTGAAGCGGGACCGCCCCAAGAGACCCAGTACTTC
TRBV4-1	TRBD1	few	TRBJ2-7	CASSLMTGPYEQYF	TGCGCCAGCAGCCTGATGACAGGGCCCTACGAGCAGTACTTC
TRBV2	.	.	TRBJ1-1	CASSVPTESTEAFF	TGTGCCAGCAGTGTCCCGACAGAAAGTACTGAAGCTTTCTTT
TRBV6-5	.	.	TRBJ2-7	CASSYALGYEQYF	TGTGCCAGCAGTTACGCACTCGGCTACGAGCAGTACTTC
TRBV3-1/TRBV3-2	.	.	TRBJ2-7	CASSVQAVCEQYF	TGTGCCAGCAGCGTGCAGGCCGTCTGCGAGCAGTACTTC
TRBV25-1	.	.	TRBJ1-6	CASSEYAGNSPLHF	TGTGCCAGCAGTGAATACGCGGGCAACTCACCCCTCCACTTT
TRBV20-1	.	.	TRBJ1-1	CSATDGLNTEAFF	TGCAGTGCTACTGACGGGTTGAATACTGAAGCTTTCTTT
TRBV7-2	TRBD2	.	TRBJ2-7	CASSLVGTTYEQYF	TGTGCCAGCAGCTTAGTAGGGACTACTTACGAGCAGTACTTC
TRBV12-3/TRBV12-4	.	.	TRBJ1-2	CASSLVTELGYTF	TGTGCCAGCAGTTTAGTCACGGAGCTGGGCTACACCTTC
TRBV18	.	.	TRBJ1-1	CASSPPELMNTEAFF	TGTGCCAGCTCACCACCCGAGCTAATGAACACTGAAGCTTTCTTT
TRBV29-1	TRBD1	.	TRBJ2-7	CSVGTGYEQYF	TGCAGCGTTGGGACAGGGTACGAGCAGTACTTC
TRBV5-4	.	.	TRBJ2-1	CASSLVPTRGRANVNEQFF	TGTGCCAGCAGCTTGGTCCCAACCAGGGGGAGGGCCAACGTGAATGAGCAGTTCTTC
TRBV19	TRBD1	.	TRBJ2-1	CASSMGQGNEQFF	TGTGCCAGTAGTATGGGACAGGGCAATGAGCAGTTCTTC
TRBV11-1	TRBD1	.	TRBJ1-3	CASSRRGTGRGNTIYF	TGTGCCAGCAGCCGCCGCGGGACAGGGCGCGGAAACACCATATATTTT
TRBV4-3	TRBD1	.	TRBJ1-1	CASSLRQGRTEAFF	TGCGCCAGCAGCCTACGACAGGGTAGAACTGAAGCTTTCTTT
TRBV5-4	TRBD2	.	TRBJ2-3	CASSLGGLAGESGTDTQYF	TGTGCCAGCAGCTTGGGGGGACTAGCGGGAGAGTCAGGCACAGATACGCAGTATTTT
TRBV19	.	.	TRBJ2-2	CASRGRSAGELFF	TGTGCCAGTAGGGGGAGGTCCGCCGGGGAGCTGTTTTTT
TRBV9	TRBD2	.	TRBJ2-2	CASSGRRSGGSGTGELFF	TGTGCCAGCAGCGGCCGAAGGTCCGGCGGGAGTGGAACCGGGGAGCTGTTTTTT
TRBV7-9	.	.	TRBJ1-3	CASTPREGQGNTIYF	TGTGCCAGCACCCCTCGAGAGGGGCAAGGAAACACCATATATTTT
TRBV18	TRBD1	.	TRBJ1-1	CASSKGQVRWGTEAFF	TGTGCCAGCTCAAAGGGACAGGTGAGATGGGGCACTGAAGCTTTCTTT
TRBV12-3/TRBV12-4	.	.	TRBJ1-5	CASTRGLYQPQHF	TGTGCCAGCACCCGGGGCCTATATCAGCCCCAGCATTTT
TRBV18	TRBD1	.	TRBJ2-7	CASSLGQGFIYEQYF	TGTGCCAGCTCACTGGGACAGGGCTTTATCTACGAGCAGTACTTC
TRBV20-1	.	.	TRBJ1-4	CSGEANEKLFF	TGCAGTGGGGAAGCCAATGAAAAACTGTTTTTT
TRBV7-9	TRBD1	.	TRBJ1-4	CASSPGQSFNEKLFF	TGTGCCAGCAGCCCGGGACAGAGTTTTAATGAAAAACTGTTTTTT
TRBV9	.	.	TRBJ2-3	CASSVAPVSTDTQYF	TGTGCCAGCAGCGTAGCCCCCGTGTCGACTGATACGCAGTATTTT
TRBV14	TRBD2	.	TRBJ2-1	CASSQSREGPRNEQFF	TGTGCCAGCAGCCAGTCACGGGAGGGCCCACGGAATGAGCAGTTCTTC
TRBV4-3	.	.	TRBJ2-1	CASSQVYSAARYNEQFF	TGCGCCAGCAGCCAAGTTTATTCAGCGGCACGCTACAATGAGCAGTTCTTC
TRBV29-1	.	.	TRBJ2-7	CSASNREGSEQYF	TGCAGCGCGTCCAACAGGGAGGGCTCCGAGCAGTACTTC
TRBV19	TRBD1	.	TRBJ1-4	CASSHRGMLNEKLFF	TGTGCCAGTAGCCACAGGGGAATGCTTAATGAAAAACTGTTTTTT
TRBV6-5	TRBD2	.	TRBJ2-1	CASRRASGIDEQFF	TGTGCCTCCCGCCGGGCTAGCGGGATAGATGAGCAGTTCTTC
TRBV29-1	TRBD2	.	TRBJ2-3	CSVEGSSGGFEDTQYF	TGCAGCGTTGAAGGGTCTAGCGGGGGGTTTGAAGATACGCAGTATTTT
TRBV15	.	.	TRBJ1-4	CATSRGPGGSNEKLFF	TGTGCCACCAGCAGAGGGCCCGGGGGATCTAATGAAAAACTGTTTTTT
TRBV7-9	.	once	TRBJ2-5	CASSFPGETQYF	TGTGCCAGCAGCTTCCCGGGGGAGACCCAGTACTTC